The entry that follows covers one T cell receptor beta chain sequence. Its target is unknown. The protocol was immunoSEQ multiplex PCR, while the TCRdb copy is restricted to in-frame clones and leaves out a portion. The data show around 45,000 clones, 82% seen once. Germline lookup yields CDR1 MNHNS and CDR2 SASEGT. V lost 6 bases, J lost 1 base, and 12 bases lay in between. CDR3 size: 14 residues. The entry originates in a study of T cell clonotyping in hematopoietic cell transplantation. Time point specified: recipient sample about 28 days before transplant, after cytoreduction. Broader study findings: Few recipient clonotypes overlapped donors; over 97% were de novo at given depth.

The chain recombines TRBV6-1 with TRBJ1-1, with D possibly being TRBD1 (5 bases). The sequence derives from a man in his fifties or sixties with myelodysplastic syndrome. Some clones in this sample may be carry-over from other donors' samples. The source material was peripheral blood mononuclear cells, sampled before stem cell transplant. The CDR3 DNA sequence: TGTGCCAGCAGAGGAGGTACAGGGAACACTGAAGCTTTCTTT. Its translation: CASRGGTGNTEAFF.